This TCR beta chain was sequenced during a study of control samples from healthy donors and cancer patients. This clone was detected only once. Sequencing used immunoSEQ multiplex PCR; TCRdb keeps in-frame clones, though not all of them. The table has tens of thousands of clones, more than 90% seen once; the top ten hold 0.65% to 0.95%. The V gene lost 3 bases and the J gene lost 4 bases, with 9 bases spanning the gap. CDR3 length equals 13 residues. The V gene's germline CDR1 is ENHRY and CDR2 SYGVKD. The TCR sequence derives from a man aged 30 to 45 with colorectal cancer. Sample: PBMCs. The chain uses TRBV10-3 and TRBJ1-2; no clear D gene. DNA of the CDR3: TGTGCCATCAGTGAAACGGGCCCCTATGGCTACACCTTC. It yields the protein CAISETGPYGYTF.